Below are 26 T cell receptor beta chains sequenced from a single sample in a study of T cell responses to AZD1222 COVID-19 vaccine. Sequencing was performed with immunoSEQ multiplex PCR; in TCRdb, only in-frame clones are kept and a portion is missing. The table lists 45,000 to 65,000 clones, 88% of them singletons, with 14% to 15% in the top ten. The source was peripheral blood, collected on day 0 of AZD1222 vaccination. Receptor source: an adult in good health.

This sequence joins TRBV7-2 and TRBJ1-1; maybe TRBD1 (5 bases). Germline V gene lookup returns CDR1 SGHTA and CDR2 FQGNSA. The length of the CDR3 is 14 residues. V was shortened by 6 bases and J by 4 bases, with 15 bases between the two germline ends. CDR3 nucleotide sequence: TGTGCCAGCAGTAGCGGGGGGTCGGCCACTGAAGCTTTCTTT. Its protein is CASSSGGSATEAFF.

This chain joins TRBV5-1 and TRBJ1-4; 7 bases are shared with TRBD1. The CDR3 is 16 amino acids. V was pared by 5 bases and J by 0 bases, with 7 bases of the junction left unmatched. The germline V gene has CDR1 SGHRS and CDR2 YFSETQ. In nucleotides, the CDR3 is TGCGCCAGCAGTTTTGACAGGGAGGCAACTAATGAAAAACTGTTTTTT. It yields the protein CASSFDREATNEKLFF.

This rearrangement joins TRBV28 to TRBJ2-2, with 8 bases aligning to TRBD2. Germline V lookup: CDR1 MDHEN, CDR2 SYDVKM. V gave up 7 bases and J gave up 5 bases; unmatched junction bases: 3. The length of the CDR3 is 13 residues. DNA of the CDR3: TGTGCCAGCAAAACGGGGGGGACCGGGGAGCTGTTTTTT. It translates to CASKTGGTGELFF.

This rearrangement joins TRBV29-1 to TRBJ1-2; perhaps TRBD1 as D (6 bases). Trimming pared 5 bases from V and 4 bases from J, leaving 17 bases between. In germline, CDR1 is SQVTM, CDR2 ANQGSEA. The CDR3 runs 14 residues. In DNA form, the CDR3 reads TGCAGCGTTAGGGGGGGCAGGGCTTTCTATGGCTACACCTTC. It is translated as CSVRGGRAFYGYTF.

The chain employs TRBV24-1 and TRBJ1-5; D is uncertain. Trimming pared 2 bases from V and 0 bases from J, leaving 7 bases between. The CDR3 covers 15 residues. The V gene's germline CDR1 is KGHDR and CDR2 SFDVKD. Here the CDR3 DNA reads TGTGCCACCAGTGATTCTTGGGGTAGCAATCAGCCCCAGCATTTT. Its protein is CATSDSWGSNQPQHF.

The V and J genes are TRBV25-1 and TRBJ1-2, with D perhaps TRBD1 (5 bases). The CDR3 covers 13 residues. The germline V gene has CDR1 MGHDK and CDR2 SYGVNS. This chain's CDR3 is CEHRSWQGGGYTF. For the CDR3, the DNA is TGTGAGCACCGAAGTTGGCAGGGAGGTGGCTACACCTTC.

V gene TRBV11-2 combines with J gene TRBJ1-2; the D is unclear. Per the germline V gene, CDR1 is SGHAT and CDR2 is FQNNGV. The CDR3 runs to 14 residues. The ends were cut back, 2 bases at V and 2 bases at J, with 9 bases in the middle. The CDR3 is CASSLTDQNYGYTF. The CDR3 DNA reads as TGTGCCAGCAGCTTAACAGATCAGAACTATGGCTACACCTTC.

The V gene is TRBV7-2, the J gene TRBJ1-1, with D perhaps matching TRBD1 (5 bases). Per the germline V gene, CDR1 is SGHTA and CDR2 is FQGNSA. This CDR3 has 16 amino acids. V was cut by 1 base and J by 5 bases, with 17 bases left in between. The CDR3 nucleotides read TGTGCCAGCAGCTTAGTTGGCAGGGCGGAGGGGACTGAAGCTTTCTTT. This encodes CASSLVGRAEGTEAFF.

The chain recombines TRBV3-1 (or the pseudogene TRBV3-2) with TRBJ1-1; 11 bases match TRBD1. Germline CDR1 reads LGHDT; CDR2 reads YNNKEL (reference sequence). V dropped 4 bases and J dropped 3; count of bases not matched to a gene: 4. The CDR3 is made up of 15 amino acids. This chain's CDR3 is CASSPRGQGDTEAFF. The CDR3 DNA is TGTGCCAGCAGCCCCAGGGGACAGGGGGACACTGAAGCTTTCTTT.

The V and J genes are TRBV7-2 and TRBJ2-5, with 10 bases that match TRBD1. Germline-derived CDR1 and CDR2 are SGHTA and FQGNSA. The V segment lost 2 bases and the J segment 4 bases; nucleotides outside the gene matches: 16. The CDR3 sequence is 19 residues long. The CDR3 loop reads CASSLKGGTGTGVAETQYF. CDR3 DNA: TGTGCCAGCAGCTTAAAGGGGGGGACCGGGACAGGGGTCGCAGAGACCCAGTACTTC.

The genes are TRBV30 and TRBJ2-1; 14 bases map to TRBD2. The germline V gene encodes CDR1 GTSNPN and CDR2 SVGIG (reference sequence). The trim removed 3 bases at V and 9 bases at J, leaving 1 base unmatched. This CDR3 is 13 amino acids long. This CDR3 is CAWRTSGRVEQFF. DNA for the CDR3: TGTGCCTGGAGGACTAGCGGGAGGGTTGAGCAGTTCTTC.

J is TRBJ2-2 and V is TRBV19; 11 positions match TRBD2. V gave up 3 bases and J gave up 9 bases; unmatched junction bases: 9. The germline V gene encodes CDR1 LNHDA and CDR2 SQIVND (reference sequence). CDR3 size: 16 residues. This CDR3 is CASSIPLAGGPRELFF. CDR3 coding DNA: TGTGCCAGTAGTATTCCTCTAGCGGGAGGCCCGCGGGAGCTGTTTTTT.

V gene TRBV2 combines with J gene TRBJ1-1, with 12 bases matching TRBD1. The CDR3 is made up of 19 amino acids. V lost 6 bases, J lost 0 bases, and 14 bases stayed unmatched. The germline CDR1 and CDR2 sequences are SNHLY and FYNNEI. The CDR3 DNA follows: TGTGCCAGCAGAGGGGACAGGGGGCGAACCGTATATCTGAACACTGAAGCTTTCTTT. Translating it yields CASRGDRGRTVYLNTEAFF.

The J gene is TRBJ1-1, the V gene TRBV7-2, with D unresolved. V gave up 4 bases and J gave up 5 bases, with 8 bases separating them. Germline V gene data show CDR1 as SGHTA and CDR2 as FQGNSA. CDR3 size: 12 residues. The CDR3 sequence is CASSSEWTEAFF. Written as DNA, the CDR3 is TGTGCCAGCAGCTCCGAATGGACTGAAGCTTTCTTT.

The genes are TRBV18 and TRBJ2-1; possible D gene TRBD1, 5 bases. CDR3 length: 15 residues. V was clipped by 3 bases and J by 4 bases, with 13 bases between them. Germline-derived CDR1 and CDR2 are KGHSH and LQKENI. In nucleotides, the CDR3 is TGTGCCAGCTCACCGTTCGGGCGACAGTACAATGAGCAGTTCTTC. It encodes CASSPFGRQYNEQFF.

In its sample, this clone was seen once. This chain uses TRBV30 with TRBJ1-1, with a possible D match to TRBD1 (5 bases). The CDR3 contains 12 residues. Trimming pared 0 bases from V and 6 bases from J, leaving 8 bases between. Germline CDR1 and CDR2: GTSNPN and SVGIG (reference sequence). The CDR3 reads CAWSVRGSEAFF. CDR3 DNA sequence: TGTGCCTGGAGTGTACGGGGGTCTGAAGCTTTCTTT.

The chain joins TRBV11-3 to TRBJ2-2, with TRBD2 matching 8 bases. From germline, CDR1 is SGHNT and CDR2 YENEEA. The CDR3 runs to 15 residues. J was trimmed by 0 bases and V by 5 bases; bases with no gene match: 2. CDR3 in amino acids: CASSVSGTNTGELFF. The CDR3 bases are TGTGCCAGCAGCGTTAGCGGGACGAACACCGGGGAGCTGTTTTTT.

The rearrangement joins TRBV30 to TRBJ1-5; D gene ambiguous. The germline V and J ends were trimmed by 2 bases and 7 bases, with 12 bases remaining between them. The CDR3 runs 13 residues. The V gene's germline CDR1 is GTSNPN and CDR2 SVGIG (reference sequence). The CDR3 spells CAWSTGSHQPQHF. The CDR3, as DNA: TGTGCCTGGAGTACGGGTTCCCACCAGCCCCAGCATTTT.

The rearrangement joins TRBV5-5 to TRBJ1-2; tentative D call: TRBD1 (6 bases). The CDR3 contains 13 residues. Germline V gene sequence: CDR1 SGHKS, CDR2 YYEKEE (reference sequence). Trimming removed 3 bases from V and 5 bases from J, with 11 bases in between. The chain's CDR3 is CASSSTQGYGYTF. DNA for the CDR3: TGTGCCAGCAGCTCCACACAGGGTTATGGCTACACCTTC.

The chain joins TRBV21-1 to TRBJ2-1; the table's D call TRBD2 went unverified against the DNA. TRBV21-1 is reported as a pseudogene. The CDR3 runs 12 residues. As DNA, the CDR3 is TGTGCCAGCGGGGGGGCCTACAATGAGCAGTTCTTC. This encodes CASGGAYNEQFF.

This sequence joins TRBV7-2 and TRBJ2-3, with 13 bases fitting TRBD2. In germline, CDR1 is SGHTA, CDR2 FQGNSA. This CDR3 has 18 amino acids. The J segment lost 4 bases and the V segment lost 5 bases, leaving 12 bases of the junction unmatched. The CDR3 protein is CASSPGPGLAGVSDTQYF. In DNA, the CDR3 is TGTGCCAGCAGCCCAGGTCCCGGACTAGCGGGAGTATCAGATACGCAGTATTTT.

This clone was detected once. This CDR3 reads CSVETGGRDTEAFF. DNA of the CDR3: TGCAGCGTTGAAACCGGGGGTAGGGACACTGAAGCTTTCTTT. The V gene is TRBV29-1, the J gene TRBJ1-1; TRBD1 might be the D (5 bases). The CDR3 has 14 amino acids. CDR1 and CDR2 (germline): SQVTM, ANQGSEA. Trimming shortened V by 2 bases and J by 3 bases, and 13 bases separated the two germline ends.

J is TRBJ2-1 and V is TRBV24-1; D is possibly TRBD2 (5 bases). Germline CDR1 KGHDR, CDR2 SFDVKD. The V end lost 0 bases, the J end lost 7 bases, and 12 bases lay between the germline ends. The CDR3 is made up of 15 amino acids. The CDR3 DNA follows: TGTGCCACCAGTGATTTGCGGGGTAATAGGAATGAGCAGTTCTTC. The encoded protein is CATSDLRGNRNEQFF.

The chain carries TRBV24-1 and TRBJ1-5; no firm D call. The CDR3 extends over 16 amino acids. V was pared by 9 bases and J by 3 bases, with 20 bases between. In germline, CDR1 is KGHDR, CDR2 SFDVKD. The CDR3 region is CATGPLGLTYNQPQHF. The CDR3 DNA reads TGTGCCACCGGGCCGTTGGGTTTAACCTACAATCAGCCCCAGCATTTT.

The DNA of the CDR3 is TGCAGCGTTGATAGTCAGGGAGGGACCGGGGAGCTGTTTTTT. This codes for CSVDSQGGTGELFF. The chain combines TRBV29-1 with TRBJ2-2, with 7 positions matching TRBD2. V lost 3 bases and J lost 5; bases outside the gene matches: 6. The CDR3 extends over 14 amino acids. The germline gives CDR1 SQVTM, CDR2 ANQGSEA.

The DNA of the CDR3 is TGTGTTTGTAGCGGGAGGGCCGGCGGGGAGCTGTTTTTT. Translated: CVCSGRAGGELFF. This rearrangement joins TRBV27 to TRBJ2-2, with 11 bases aligning to TRBD2. Germline loops: CDR1 MNHEY, CDR2 SMNVEV (reference sequence). The CDR3 length is 13 residues.